This TCR beta chain emerged from a study of metastatic and nonmetastatic thyroid tumors. Whole-study context: Repertoire comparisons spanned blood and tumor or nodule tissue from malignant and benign thyroid patients.

Original processing notes: Differences in CDR3 between clinicopathological groups were drawn on to build a classifier intended to discriminate distant-metastatic papillary thyroid cancer patients. TCRdb re-analyzed the PCR reads using MiXCR. The V and J calls and clone size come from TCRdb's table, not from the authors' own analysis. The sample contains some 33,000 clones, 15% of which appear only once. The CDR3 consists of 15 residues. The V end was cut by 2 bases, the J end by 8 bases, with 15 bases between. General study results and limits: Within blood and tumor, benign nodules reportedly had significantly lower TCR beta diversity than malignant thyroid tumors did.

Thyroid surgery had not been preceded by any treatment in any patient. This clone has a count of ten or more. The antigen is undetermined. Sequenced material: blood. The source is a male donor with papillary thyroid cancer or a benign thyroid nodule (not recorded which). Some clones in this sample may be carry-over from other donors' samples. The rearrangement links TRBV12-3 or TRBV12-4 to TRBJ1-4, with D unresolved. This chain's CDR3 is CASSLFGSEREKLFF. CDR3 sequence (DNA): TGTGCCAGCAGTTTATTTGGTTCCGAACGGGAAAAACTGTTTTTT.